The 14 T cell receptor beta chains reported below all come from one sample, sequenced in a study of cytomegalovirus exposure and HLA in healthy donors (dated by TCRdb to the late 2010s). The library was made by the immunoSEQ multiplex PCR assay. A mixture of 60 forward primers for TCR Vbeta segments and 13 reverse primers for TCR Jbeta segments was used in the multiplex PCR. Entries here come from immuneACCESS through TCRdb and include only in-frame sequences with V and J called. Some clones fail to appear in such tables; in the studies checked, an unresolved V gene covers under half of the shortfall, and the cause of the remainder is unknown. This sample is represented by 150,000 to 200,000 clones; 70% to 85% of them were singletons. The top ten clones comprise 4.5% to 5.5% of the sample. The sample consisted of PBMCs. These receptors were collected from a man between 18 and 35 years old in good health and CMV-seronegative.

The chain uses TRBV7-9 and TRBJ2-7, with unresolved D. From germline, CDR1 is SEHNR and CDR2 FQNEAQ (reference sequence). Trimming took 7 bases from V and 6 from J, leaving 19 bases between them. The CDR3 covers 14 residues. CDR3 DNA: TGTGCCAGCACTCGCGAATGCGCCTTTTGCGAGCAGTACTTC. Translated, it gives CASTRECAFCEQYF.

The gene calls are TRBV2 and TRBJ1-4; 7 nucleotides match TRBD1. The CDR3 is made up of 15 amino acids. Germline values: CDR1 SNHLY, CDR2 FYNNEI. Trimming cost V 3 bases and J 11 bases; bases outside gene matches: 12. The chain's CDR3 is CASSEQGQPLGKLFF. CDR3 nucleotides: TGTGCCAGCAGTGAGCAGGGACAGCCCCTCGGGAAACTGTTTTTT.

The rearrangement links TRBV28 to TRBJ1-5; TRBD1 aligns across 7 bases. V lost 6 bases to trimming and J lost 5 bases; unmatched junction nucleotides: 4. The CDR3 loop spans 13 amino acids. Germline CDR1 is MDHEN and CDR2 is SYDVKM. CDR3 sequence reads: CASRTGDHQPQHF. The CDR3 nucleotides read TGTGCCAGCAGAACAGGGGATCATCAGCCCCAGCATTTT.

V and J are TRBV9 and TRBJ2-1, with 7 bases matching TRBD2. This CDR3 has 16 residues. The trim removed 4 bases at V and 6 bases at J, leaving 13 bases unmatched. Germline values: CDR1 SGDLS, CDR2 YYNGEE. CDR3 in amino acids: CASSPGSGLSLNEQFF. The CDR3 region has the DNA TGTGCCAGCAGCCCGGGTAGCGGGCTATCCCTCAATGAGCAGTTCTTC.

The rearrangement uses TRBV6-1 and TRBJ2-5; 12 positions agree with TRBD2. Germline V lookup: CDR1 MNHNS, CDR2 SASEGT. This CDR3 comprises 17 residues. V lost 4 bases and J lost 4; bases outside the gene matches: 10. The chain's CDR3 is CASSGLTSGGFRETQYF. CDR3 bases: TGTGCCAGCAGTGGCCTGACTAGCGGGGGATTTAGAGAGACCCAGTACTTC.

The chain carries TRBV13 and TRBJ2-7; D may be TRBD2 (6 bases). Germline V gives CDR1 PRHDT, CDR2 FYEKMQ (reference sequence). V lost 0 bases and J lost 6, with 12 bases in between. CDR3 length: 14 amino acids. CDR3 in amino acids: CASSLGRRRGEQYF. The CDR3 bases are TGTGCCAGCAGCTTAGGTAGACGGAGGGGCGAGCAGTACTTC.

The chain joins TRBV13 to TRBJ2-1; weak D call: TRBD2 (5 bases). Germline V gives CDR1 PRHDT, CDR2 FYEKMQ (reference sequence). The CDR3 loop spans 19 amino acids. V was shortened by 2 bases and J by 4 bases, with 24 bases between the two germline ends. The CDR3 nucleotides are TGTGCCAGCAGCTTAAGTCCCGGGGAGAGCGTTAAGTATTACAATGAGCAGTTCTTC. As protein: CASSLSPGESVKYYNEQFF.

This sequence joins TRBV6-5 and TRBJ2-7, with a tentative D call TRBD1 (6 bases). The CDR3 has 15 amino acids. Trimming took off 4 bases at V and 5 bases at J, with 18 bases between the two ends. Germline V gene data show CDR1 as MNHEY and CDR2 as SVGAGI. The CDR3 sequence: CASSSTTGKIHEQYF. The CDR3 DNA reads TGTGCCAGCAGTTCGACGACAGGAAAGATACACGAGCAGTACTTC.

V and J are TRBV6-1 and TRBJ1-5; tentatively, D is TRBD1 (6 bases). The CDR3 is 11 residues long. Trimming pared 7 bases from V and 9 bases from J, leaving 10 bases between. CDR1 and CDR2 from the germline V gene are MNHNS and SASEGT. CDR3: CASNQGWPQHF. CDR3 DNA: TGTGCCAGCAATCAGGGGTGGCCCCAGCATTTT.

This clone was found once. The chain couples TRBV10-3 to TRBJ2-7; 10 nucleotides agree with TRBD1. CDR3 length: 14 residues. J gave up 7 bases and V 4 bases, and 7 bases lay outside the gene matches. Germline CDR1 reads ENHRY; CDR2 reads SYGVKD. The CDR3 nucleotides read TGTGCCATCAGTGTGGGACAGGGGTTATCTGAGCAGTACTTC. Translation gives CAISVGQGLSEQYF.

This clone showed up just once. The chain couples TRBV9 to TRBJ2-7, with D maybe TRBD1 (6 bases). The V gene lost 0 bases and the J gene lost 6 bases, with 16 bases spanning the gap. The CDR3 sequence is 15 residues long. Germline V gene lookup returns CDR1 SGDLS and CDR2 YYNGEE. CDR3 residues: CASSVASQGKGEQYF. CDR3 sequence (DNA): TGTGCCAGCAGCGTAGCTTCCCAGGGGAAGGGCGAGCAGTACTTC.

This clone was found a few times. The rearrangement links TRBV15 to TRBJ2-2, with TRBD1 matching over 7 bases. CDR1 LNHNV and CDR2 YYDKDF come from the germline V gene (reference sequence). V dropped 4 bases and J dropped 5; count of bases not matched to a gene: 4. The CDR3 totals 14 residues. For the CDR3, the DNA is TGTGCCACCAGCAAGGACAGGTTGACCGGGGAGCTGTTTTTT. Protein product: CATSKDRLTGELFF.

V is TRBV27 and J is TRBJ2-7; 7 nucleotides match TRBD1. V gave up 3 bases and J gave up 4 bases; unmatched junction bases: 3. The CDR3 is 13 amino acids. Germline V gene data show CDR1 as MNHEY and CDR2 as SMNVEV (reference sequence). The CDR3 DNA follows: TGTGCCAGCAGTTTCCAGGGGGAATACGAGCAGTACTTC. This translates into CASSFQGEYEQYF.

This chain joins TRBV28 and TRBJ2-7, with TRBD1 matching 10 bases. This CDR3 has 15 amino acids. Germline V gives CDR1 MDHEN, CDR2 SYDVKM. Trimming removed 6 bases from V and 3 bases from J; junction bases left unmatched: 8. As DNA, the CDR3 is TGTGCCAGCAGCCCAACTGGACAGGGGGGCTACGAGCAGTACTTC. This sequence encodes CASSPTGQGGYEQYF.